This T cell receptor beta chain comes out of a study of PD-1 blockade in mismatch repair-deficient tumors. Some clones are missing from TCRdb's copy, which holds only in-frame ones; the method was immunoSEQ multiplex PCR. The sample consists of about 120,000 clones, more than 85% of them appearing once. This clone was counted once. Source: peripheral blood, taken 44 weeks after starting pembrolizumab. The clonotype comes from an adult with mismatch repair-deficient cancer.

This CDR3 is CASSVGGGDSGANVLTF. CDR3 coding DNA: TGTGCCAGCAGCGTAGGCGGCGGGGACTCTGGGGCCAACGTCCTGACTTTC. This chain connects TRBV9 to TRBJ2-6; a possible D gene is TRBD2 (6 bases). The CDR3 totals 17 residues. Germline CDR1 is SGDLS and CDR2 is YYNGEE. V was cut by 0 bases and J by 0 bases, with 10 bases left in between.